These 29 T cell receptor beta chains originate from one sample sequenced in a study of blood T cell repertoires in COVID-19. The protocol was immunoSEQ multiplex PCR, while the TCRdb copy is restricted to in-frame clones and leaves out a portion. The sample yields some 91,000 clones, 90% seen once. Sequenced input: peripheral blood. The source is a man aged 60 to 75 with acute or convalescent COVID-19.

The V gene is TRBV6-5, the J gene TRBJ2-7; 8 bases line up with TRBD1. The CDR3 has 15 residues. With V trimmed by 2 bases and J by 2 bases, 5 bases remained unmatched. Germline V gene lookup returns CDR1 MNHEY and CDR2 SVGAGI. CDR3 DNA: TGTGCCAGCAGTTACAAGGGACAGGCCCCCTACGAGCAGTACTTC. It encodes CASSYKGQAPYEQYF.

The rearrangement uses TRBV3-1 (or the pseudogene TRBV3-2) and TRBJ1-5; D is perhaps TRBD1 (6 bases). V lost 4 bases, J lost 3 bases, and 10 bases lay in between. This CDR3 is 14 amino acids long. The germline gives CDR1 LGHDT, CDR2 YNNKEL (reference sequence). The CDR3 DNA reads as TGTGCCAGCAGCCTCCGGACAGACAATCAGCCCCAGCATTTT. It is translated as CASSLRTDNQPQHF.

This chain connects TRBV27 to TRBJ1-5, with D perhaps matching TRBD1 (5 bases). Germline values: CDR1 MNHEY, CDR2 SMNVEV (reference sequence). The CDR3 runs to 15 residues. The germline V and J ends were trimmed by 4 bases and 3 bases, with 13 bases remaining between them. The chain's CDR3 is CASSSDSRVNQPQHF. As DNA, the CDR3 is TGTGCCAGCAGTTCAGACAGTAGGGTCAATCAGCCCCAGCATTTT.

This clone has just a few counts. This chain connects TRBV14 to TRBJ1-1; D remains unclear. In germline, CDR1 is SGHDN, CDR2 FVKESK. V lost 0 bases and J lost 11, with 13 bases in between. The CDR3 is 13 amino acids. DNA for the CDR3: TGTGCCAGCAGCCAAGATTTTACCAGGCTGGCTTTCTTT. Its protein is CASSQDFTRLAFF.

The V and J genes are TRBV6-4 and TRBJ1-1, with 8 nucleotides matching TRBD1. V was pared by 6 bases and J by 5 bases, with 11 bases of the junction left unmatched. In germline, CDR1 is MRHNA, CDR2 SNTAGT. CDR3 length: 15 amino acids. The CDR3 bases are TGTGCCAGCAGACCTCAGCAGGGGGCATGGACTGAAGCTTTCTTT. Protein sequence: CASRPQQGAWTEAFF.

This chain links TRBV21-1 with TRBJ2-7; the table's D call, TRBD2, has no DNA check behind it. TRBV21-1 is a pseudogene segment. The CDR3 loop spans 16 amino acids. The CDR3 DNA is TGTGCCAGCAGCAAAGAGGGGGGGCAGTTTACCTACGAGCAGTACGTC. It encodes CASSKEGGQFTYEQYV.

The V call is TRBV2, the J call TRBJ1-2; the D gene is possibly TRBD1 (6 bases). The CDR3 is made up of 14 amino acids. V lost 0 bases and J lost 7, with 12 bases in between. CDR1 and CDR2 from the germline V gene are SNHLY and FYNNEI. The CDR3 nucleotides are TGTGCCAGCAGTGAAGCGTATACAGGGTCTGGCTACACCTTC. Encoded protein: CASSEAYTGSGYTF.

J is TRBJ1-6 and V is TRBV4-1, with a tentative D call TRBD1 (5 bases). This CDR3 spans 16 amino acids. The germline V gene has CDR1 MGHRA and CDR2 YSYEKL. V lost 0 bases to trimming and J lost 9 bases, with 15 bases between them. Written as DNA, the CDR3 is TGCGCCAGCAGCCAAGATCCCGGGGGATGGGGTTCACCCCTCCACTTT. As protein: CASSQDPGGWGSPLHF.

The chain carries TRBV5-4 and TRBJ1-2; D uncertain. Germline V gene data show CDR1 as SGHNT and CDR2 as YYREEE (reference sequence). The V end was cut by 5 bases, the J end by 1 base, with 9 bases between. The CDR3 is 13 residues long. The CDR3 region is CASRSPVNYGYTF. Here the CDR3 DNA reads TGTGCCAGCAGATCACCGGTTAACTATGGCTACACCTTC.

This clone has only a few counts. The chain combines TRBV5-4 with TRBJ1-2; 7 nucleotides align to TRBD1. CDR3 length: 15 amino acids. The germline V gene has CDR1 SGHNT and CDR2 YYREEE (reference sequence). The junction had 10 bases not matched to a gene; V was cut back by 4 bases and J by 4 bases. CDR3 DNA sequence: TGTGCCAGCAGCCATCAGACGACAGGGACCTATGGCTACACCTTC. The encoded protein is CASSHQTTGTYGYTF.

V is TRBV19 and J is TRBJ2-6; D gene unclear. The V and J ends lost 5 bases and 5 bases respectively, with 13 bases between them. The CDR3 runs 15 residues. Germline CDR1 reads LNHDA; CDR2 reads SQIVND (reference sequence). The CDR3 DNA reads TGTGCCAGTAGTGAATCACAAAGTCGGGCCAACGTCCTGACTTTC. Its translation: CASSESQSRANVLTF.

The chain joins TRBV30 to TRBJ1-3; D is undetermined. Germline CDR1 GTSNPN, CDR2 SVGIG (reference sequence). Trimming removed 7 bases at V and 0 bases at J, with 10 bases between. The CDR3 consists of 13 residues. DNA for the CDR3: TGTGCCTCGGAGATGAGCTCTGGAAACACCATATATTTT. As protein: CASEMSSGNTIYF.

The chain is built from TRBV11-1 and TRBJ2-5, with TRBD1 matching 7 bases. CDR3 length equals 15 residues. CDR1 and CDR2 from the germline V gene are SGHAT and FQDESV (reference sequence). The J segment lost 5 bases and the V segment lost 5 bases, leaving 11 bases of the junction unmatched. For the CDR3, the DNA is TGTGCCAGCAGCCCAGACTCAGGGGGACGGGAGACCCAGTACTTC. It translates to CASSPDSGGRETQYF.

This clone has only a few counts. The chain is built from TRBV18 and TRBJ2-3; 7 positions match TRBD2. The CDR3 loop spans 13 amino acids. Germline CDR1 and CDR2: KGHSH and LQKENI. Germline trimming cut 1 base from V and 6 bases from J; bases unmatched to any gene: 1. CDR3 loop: CASSPRGGDTQYF. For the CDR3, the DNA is TGTGCCAGCTCACCACGGGGGGGTGATACGCAGTATTTT.

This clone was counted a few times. The CDR3 loop is CASSPGGQQETQYF. The CDR3, as DNA: TGCGCCAGCAGCCCGGGGGGTCAGCAAGAGACCCAGTACTTC. The gene calls are TRBV5-1 and TRBJ2-5; 7 nucleotides line up with TRBD2. The CDR3 covers 14 residues. The germline V gene encodes CDR1 SGHRS and CDR2 YFSETQ. The ends lost 4 bases at V and 2 bases at J; junction bases unmatched: 5.

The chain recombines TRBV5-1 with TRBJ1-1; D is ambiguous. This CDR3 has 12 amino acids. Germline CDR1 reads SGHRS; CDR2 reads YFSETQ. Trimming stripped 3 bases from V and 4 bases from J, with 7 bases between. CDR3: CASSSGITEAFF. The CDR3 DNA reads TGCGCCAGCAGCTCGGGTATCACTGAAGCTTTCTTT. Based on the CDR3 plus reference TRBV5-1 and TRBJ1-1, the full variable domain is KAGVTQTPRYLIKTRGQQVTLSCSPISGHRSVSWYQQTPGQGLQFLFEYFSETQRNKGNFPGRFSGRQFSNSRSEMNVSTLELGDSALYLCASSSGITEAFFGQGTRLTVV.

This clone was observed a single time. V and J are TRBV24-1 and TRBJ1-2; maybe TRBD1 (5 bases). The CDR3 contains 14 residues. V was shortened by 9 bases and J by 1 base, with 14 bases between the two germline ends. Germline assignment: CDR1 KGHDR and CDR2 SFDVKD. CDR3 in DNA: TGTGCCACCGGGGACTTAGGACGTAACTATGGCTACACCTTC. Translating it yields CATGDLGRNYGYTF.

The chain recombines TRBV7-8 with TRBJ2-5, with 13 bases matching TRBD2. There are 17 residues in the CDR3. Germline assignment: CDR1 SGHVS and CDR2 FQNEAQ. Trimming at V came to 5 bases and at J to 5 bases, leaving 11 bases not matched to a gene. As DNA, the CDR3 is TGTGCCAGCAGCCAACCCCCCTCGACTAGCGGGGGGGAGACCCAGTACTTC. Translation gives CASSQPPSTSGGETQYF.

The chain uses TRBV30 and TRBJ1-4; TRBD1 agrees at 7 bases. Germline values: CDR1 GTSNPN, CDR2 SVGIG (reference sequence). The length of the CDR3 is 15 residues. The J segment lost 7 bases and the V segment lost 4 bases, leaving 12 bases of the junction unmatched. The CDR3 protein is CAWNRAGTEGEKLFF. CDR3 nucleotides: TGTGCCTGGAATAGAGCCGGGACAGAGGGTGAAAAACTGTTTTTT.

This chain's CDR3 is CASSEDRDYNSPLHF. CDR3 nucleotide sequence: TGTGCCAGTAGTGAGGACAGGGACTATAATTCACCCCTCCACTTT. The chain recombines TRBV19 with TRBJ1-6; 8 bases are a match to TRBD1. With 5 bases clipped from V and 3 bases from J, the junction kept 3 bases outside the gene matches. CDR1 and CDR2 (germline): LNHDA, SQIVND (reference sequence). The CDR3 has 15 residues.

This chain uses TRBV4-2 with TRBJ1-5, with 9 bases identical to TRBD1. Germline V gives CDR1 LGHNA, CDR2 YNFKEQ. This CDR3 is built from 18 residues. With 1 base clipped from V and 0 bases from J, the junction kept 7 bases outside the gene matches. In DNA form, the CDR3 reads TGTGCCAGCAGCCAAGTGCCGACAGGGGGTTATAGCAATCAGCCCCAGCATTTT. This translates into CASSQVPTGGYSNQPQHF.

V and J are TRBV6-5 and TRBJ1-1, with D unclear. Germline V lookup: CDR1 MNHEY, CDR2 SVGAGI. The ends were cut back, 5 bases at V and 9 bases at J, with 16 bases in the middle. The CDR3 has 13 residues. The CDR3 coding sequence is TGTGCCAGCAGTCCAGGAGGAGGTGCGAAAGCTTTCTTT. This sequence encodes CASSPGGGAKAFF.

CDR3 loop: CASSPVRQADYYEQYF. CDR3 sequence (DNA): TGTGCCAGCTCACCAGTAAGACAGGCCGACTACTACGAGCAGTACTTC. The rearrangement uses TRBV18 and TRBJ2-7; possibly TRBD1 for D (6 bases). There are 16 residues in the CDR3. V was cut by 2 bases and J by 3 bases, with 17 bases left in between. Germline V gene data show CDR1 as KGHSH and CDR2 as LQKENI.

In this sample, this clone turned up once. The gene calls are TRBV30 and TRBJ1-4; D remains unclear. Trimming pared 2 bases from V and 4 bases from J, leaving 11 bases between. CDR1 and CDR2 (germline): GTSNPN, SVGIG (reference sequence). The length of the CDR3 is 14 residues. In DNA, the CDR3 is TGTGCCTGGAGTACGGGAATCGTTAATGAAAAACTGTTTTTT. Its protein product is CAWSTGIVNEKLFF.

The CDR3 region is CASSLESAITTGSSYNEQFF. Written as DNA, the CDR3 is TGTGCCAGCAGCTTGGAATCGGCGATAACAACAGGAAGCTCCTACAATGAGCAGTTCTTC. This chain joins TRBV5-4 and TRBJ2-1; tentative D call: TRBD1 (5 bases). The CDR3 has 20 residues. Germline CDR1 is SGHNT and CDR2 is YYREEE (reference sequence). V was trimmed by 0 bases and J by 0 bases, leaving 22 bases between them.

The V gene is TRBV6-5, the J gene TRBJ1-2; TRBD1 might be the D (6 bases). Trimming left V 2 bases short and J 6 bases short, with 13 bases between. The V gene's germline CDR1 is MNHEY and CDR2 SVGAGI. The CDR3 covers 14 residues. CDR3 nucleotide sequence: TGTGCCAGCAGTTACACGGCAGGGGCCGATGGCTACACCTTC. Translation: CASSYTAGADGYTF.

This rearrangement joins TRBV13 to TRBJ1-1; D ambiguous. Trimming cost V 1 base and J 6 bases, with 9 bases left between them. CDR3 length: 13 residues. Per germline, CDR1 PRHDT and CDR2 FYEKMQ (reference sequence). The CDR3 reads CASSLAHSAEAFF. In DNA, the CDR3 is TGTGCCAGCAGCTTAGCCCATAGCGCTGAAGCTTTCTTT.

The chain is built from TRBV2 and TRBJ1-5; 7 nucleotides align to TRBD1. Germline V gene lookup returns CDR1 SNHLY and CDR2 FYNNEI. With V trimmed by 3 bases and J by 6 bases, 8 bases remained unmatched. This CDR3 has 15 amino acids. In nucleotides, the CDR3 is TGTGCCAGCAGTGACGAAGGGGGCTGGAGTCAGCCCCAGCATTTT. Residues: CASSDEGGWSQPQHF.

CDR3 nucleotides: TGCGCCAGCCAAGGGGGCCCATCGAACACTGAAGCTTTCTTT. Its translation is CASQGGPSNTEAFF. The chain uses TRBV5-1 and TRBJ1-1; TRBD1 agrees at 7 bases. The V gene's germline CDR1 is SGHRS and CDR2 YFSETQ. V lost 7 bases to trimming and J lost 1 base; unmatched junction nucleotides: 7. The CDR3 loop spans 14 amino acids.